The TCR beta chain described here comes from a study of T cells in Graves' hyperthyroidism and ophthalmopathy. Study-wide results and limits: Blood held most thyroid clonotypes expanded above 0.001 frequency.

Amplified TCR beta CDR3 regions came from RNA transcripts. First-round RT-PCR with HTBI primers amplified the TCR CDR3 region. TCRdb re-analysed the multiplex PCR reads in MiXCR, keeping a single row per CDR3 protein. The top ten hold about 26% of the sample, which has approximately 480,000 distinct CDR3 sequences, less than 25% seen once. V was pared by 5 bases and J by 7 bases, with 9 bases of the junction left unmatched. The CDR3 consists of 14 residues. Germline loops: CDR1 SEHNR, CDR2 FQNEAQ (reference sequence). This clonotype was observed many times. Its cognate antigen is unknown. The study excluded patients with uncontrolled infection, other autoimmune disease, pregnancy or lactation. PBMCs were obtained from approximately 10 ml fresh peripheral blood.

The clonotype was recovered from a man aged 18 to 30 with Graves' hyperthyroidism. Sample: blood. The chain employs TRBV7-9 and TRBJ1-2, with TRBD1 identical over 8 bases. The CDR3 loop reads CASSDRQGRGGYTF. CDR3 nucleotides: TGTGCCAGCAGCGACAGACAGGGGCGAGGTGGCTACACCTTC. The complete variable domain, with remaining parts taken from reference TRBV7-9 and TRBJ1-2, reads DTGVSQNPRHKITKRGQNVTFRCDPISEHNRLYWYRQTLGQGPEFLTYFQNEAQLEKSRLLSDRFSAERPKGSFSTLEIQRTEQGDSAMYLCASSDRQGRGGYTFGSGTRLTVV.